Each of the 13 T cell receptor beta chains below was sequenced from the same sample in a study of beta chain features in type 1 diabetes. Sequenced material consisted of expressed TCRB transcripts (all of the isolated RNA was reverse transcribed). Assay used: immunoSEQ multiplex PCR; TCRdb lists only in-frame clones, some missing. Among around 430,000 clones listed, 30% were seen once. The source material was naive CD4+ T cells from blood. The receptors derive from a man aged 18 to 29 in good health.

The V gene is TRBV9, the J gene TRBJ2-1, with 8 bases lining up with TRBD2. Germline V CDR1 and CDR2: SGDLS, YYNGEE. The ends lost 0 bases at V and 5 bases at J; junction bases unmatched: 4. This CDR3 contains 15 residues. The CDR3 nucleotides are TGTGCCAGCAGCGTAGAACTAGCGGCCGACAATGAGCAGTTCTTC. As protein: CASSVELAADNEQFF. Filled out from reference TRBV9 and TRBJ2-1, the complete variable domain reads DSGVTQTPKHLITATGQRVTLRCSPRSGDLSVYWYQQSLDQGLQFLIQYYNGEERAKGNILERFSAQQFPDLHSELNLSSLELGDSALYFCASSVELAADNEQFFGPGTRLTVL.

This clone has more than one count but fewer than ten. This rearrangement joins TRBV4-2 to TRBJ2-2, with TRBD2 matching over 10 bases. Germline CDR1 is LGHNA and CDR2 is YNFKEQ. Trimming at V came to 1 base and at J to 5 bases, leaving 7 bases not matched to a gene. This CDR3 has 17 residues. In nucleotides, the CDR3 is TGTGCCAGCAGCCAAGGGCTAGCGGGAGAAAGGACCGGGGAGCTGTTTTTT. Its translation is CASSQGLAGERTGELFF.

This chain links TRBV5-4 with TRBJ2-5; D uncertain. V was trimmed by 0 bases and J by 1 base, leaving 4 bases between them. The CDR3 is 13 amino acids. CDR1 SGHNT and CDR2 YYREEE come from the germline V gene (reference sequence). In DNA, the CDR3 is TGTGCCAGCAGCTTGGCAAGCCAAGAGACCCAGTACTTC. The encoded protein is CASSLASQETQYF.

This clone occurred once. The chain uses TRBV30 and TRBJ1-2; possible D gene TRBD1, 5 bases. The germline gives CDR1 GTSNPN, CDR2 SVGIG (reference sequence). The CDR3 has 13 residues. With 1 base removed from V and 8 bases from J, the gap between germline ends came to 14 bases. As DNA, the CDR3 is TGTGCCTGGAGTGCGGTTGGGGGAGGCGGCTACACCTTC. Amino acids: CAWSAVGGGGYTF.

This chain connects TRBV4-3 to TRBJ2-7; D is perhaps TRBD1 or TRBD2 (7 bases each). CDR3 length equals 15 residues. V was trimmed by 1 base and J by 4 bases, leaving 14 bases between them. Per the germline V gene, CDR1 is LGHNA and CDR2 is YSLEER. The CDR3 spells CASSQGGGGRYEQYF. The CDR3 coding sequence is TGCGCCAGCAGCCAAGGAGGGGGCGGGAGATACGAGCAGTACTTC.

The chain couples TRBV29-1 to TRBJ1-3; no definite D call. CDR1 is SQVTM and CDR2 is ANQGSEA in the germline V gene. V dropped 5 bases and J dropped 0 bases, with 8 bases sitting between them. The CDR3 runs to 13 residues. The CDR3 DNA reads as TGCAGCGTTACGAGGAGCTCTGGAAACACCATATATTTT. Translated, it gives CSVTRSSGNTIYF.

CDR3 sequence (DNA): TGCGCCAGCAGCAATACACGGGGTACGGAGACCCAGTACTTC. This encodes CASSNTRGTETQYF. The chain is built from TRBV5-1 and TRBJ2-5; TRBD2 might be the D (5 bases). The germline CDR1 and CDR2 sequences are SGHRS and YFSETQ. The V and J ends lost 4 bases and 5 bases respectively, with 15 bases between them. This CDR3 is built from 14 residues.

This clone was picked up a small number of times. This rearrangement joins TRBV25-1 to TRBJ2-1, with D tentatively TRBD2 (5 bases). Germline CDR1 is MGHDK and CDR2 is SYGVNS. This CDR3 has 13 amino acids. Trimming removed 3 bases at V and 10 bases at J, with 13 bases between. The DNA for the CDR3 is TGTGCCAGCAGTGACTACTTCCGCGGGGAGCAGTTCTTC. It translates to CASSDYFRGEQFF.

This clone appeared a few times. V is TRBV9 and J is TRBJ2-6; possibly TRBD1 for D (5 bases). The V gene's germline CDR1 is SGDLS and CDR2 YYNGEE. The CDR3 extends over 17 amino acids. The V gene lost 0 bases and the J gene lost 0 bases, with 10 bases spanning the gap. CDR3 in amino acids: CASSVGGHSSGANVLTF. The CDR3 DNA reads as TGTGCCAGCAGCGTAGGTGGACACAGCTCTGGGGCCAACGTCCTGACTTTC. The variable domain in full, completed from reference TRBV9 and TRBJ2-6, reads DSGVTQTPKHLITATGQRVTLRCSPRSGDLSVYWYQQSLDQGLQFLIQYYNGEERAKGNILERFSAQQFPDLHSELNLSSLELGDSALYFCASSVGGHSSGANVLTFGAGSRLTVL.

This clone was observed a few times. The CDR3 here is CASSQVPSREVDEQYF. CDR3 sequence (DNA): TGTGCCAGCAGCCAAGTCCCTAGCCGGGAGGTCGACGAGCAGTACTTC. V usage is TRBV4-2 and J usage is TRBJ2-7, with 7 bases identical to TRBD2. From germline, CDR1 is LGHNA and CDR2 YNFKEQ. This CDR3 spans 16 amino acids. J gave up 5 bases and V 1 base, and 11 bases lay outside the gene matches.

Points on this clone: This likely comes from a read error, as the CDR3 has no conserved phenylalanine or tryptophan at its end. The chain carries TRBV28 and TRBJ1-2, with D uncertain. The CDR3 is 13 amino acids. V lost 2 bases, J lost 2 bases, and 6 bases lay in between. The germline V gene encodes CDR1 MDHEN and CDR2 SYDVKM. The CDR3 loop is CASSLRENYGYTL. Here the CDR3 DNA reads TGTGCCAGCAGTTTAAGAGAGAACTATGGCTACACCCTC.

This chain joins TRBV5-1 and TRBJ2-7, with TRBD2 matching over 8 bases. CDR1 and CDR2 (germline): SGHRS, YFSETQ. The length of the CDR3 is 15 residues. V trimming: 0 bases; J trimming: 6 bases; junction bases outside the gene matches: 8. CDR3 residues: CASSLAESGSVEQYF. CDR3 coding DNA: TGCGCCAGCAGCTTGGCCGAAAGCGGGAGTGTCGAGCAGTACTTC.

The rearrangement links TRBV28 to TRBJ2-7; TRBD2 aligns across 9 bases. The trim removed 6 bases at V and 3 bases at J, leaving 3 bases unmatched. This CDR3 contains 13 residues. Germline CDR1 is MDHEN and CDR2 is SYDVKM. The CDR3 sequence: CASRVAGVYEQYF. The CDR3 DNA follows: TGTGCCAGCAGAGTAGCGGGAGTCTACGAGCAGTACTTC.